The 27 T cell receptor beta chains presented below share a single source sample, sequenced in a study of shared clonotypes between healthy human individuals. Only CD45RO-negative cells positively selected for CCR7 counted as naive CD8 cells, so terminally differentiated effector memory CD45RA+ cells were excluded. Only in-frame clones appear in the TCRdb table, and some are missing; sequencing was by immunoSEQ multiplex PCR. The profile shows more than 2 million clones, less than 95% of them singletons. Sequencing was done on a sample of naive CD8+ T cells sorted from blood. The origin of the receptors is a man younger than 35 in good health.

CDR3 in amino acids: CASSETPGNEQFF. The CDR3, as DNA: TGTGCCAGCAGTGAAACCCCCGGCAATGAGCAGTTCTTC. The chain joins TRBV6-4 to TRBJ2-1; no clear D gene. Germline loops: CDR1 MRHNA, CDR2 SNTAGT. V was clipped by 3 bases and J by 6 bases, with 9 bases between them. The CDR3 length is 13 residues.

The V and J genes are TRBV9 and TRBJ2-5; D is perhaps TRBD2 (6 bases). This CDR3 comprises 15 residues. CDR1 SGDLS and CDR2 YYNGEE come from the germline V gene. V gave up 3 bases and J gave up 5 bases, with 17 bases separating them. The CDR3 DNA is TGTGCCAGCAGCGCCTGGGACTCATCGGGGGAGACCCAGTACTTC. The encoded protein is CASSAWDSSGETQYF.

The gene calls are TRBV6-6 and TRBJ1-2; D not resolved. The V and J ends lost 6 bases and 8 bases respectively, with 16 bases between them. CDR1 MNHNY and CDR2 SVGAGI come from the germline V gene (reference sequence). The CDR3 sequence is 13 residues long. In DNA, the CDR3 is TGTGCCAGCAGCCCCATCGGGCTTCAGGGCTACACCTTC. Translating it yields CASSPIGLQGYTF.

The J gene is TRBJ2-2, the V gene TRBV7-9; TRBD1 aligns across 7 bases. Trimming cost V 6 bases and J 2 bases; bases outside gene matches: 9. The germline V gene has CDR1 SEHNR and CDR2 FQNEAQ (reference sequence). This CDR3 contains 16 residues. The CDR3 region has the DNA TGTGCCAGCAGACCACTCGACAGGGAAAACACCGGGGAGCTGTTTTTT. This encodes CASRPLDRENTGELFF.

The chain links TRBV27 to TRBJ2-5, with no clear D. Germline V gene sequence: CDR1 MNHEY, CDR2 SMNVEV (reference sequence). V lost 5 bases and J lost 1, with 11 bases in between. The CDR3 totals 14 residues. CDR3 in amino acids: CASSPGGPQETQYF. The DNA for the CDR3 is TGTGCCAGCAGTCCGGGCGGCCCCCAAGAGACCCAGTACTTC.

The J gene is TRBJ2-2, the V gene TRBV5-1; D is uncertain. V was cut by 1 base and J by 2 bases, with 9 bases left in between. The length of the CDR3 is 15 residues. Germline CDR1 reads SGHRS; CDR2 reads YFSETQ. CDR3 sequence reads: CASSLSNSNTGELFF. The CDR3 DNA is TGCGCCAGCAGCTTGTCGAACAGTAACACCGGGGAGCTGTTTTTT.

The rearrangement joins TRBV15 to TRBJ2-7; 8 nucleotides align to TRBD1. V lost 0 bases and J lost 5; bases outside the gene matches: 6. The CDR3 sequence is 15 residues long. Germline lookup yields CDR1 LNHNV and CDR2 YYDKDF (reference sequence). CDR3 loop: CATSRETGGLNEQYF. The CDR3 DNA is TGTGCCACCAGCAGAGAAACAGGGGGGCTGAACGAGCAGTACTTC. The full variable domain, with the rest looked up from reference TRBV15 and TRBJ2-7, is DAMVIQNPRYQVTQFGKPVTLSCSQTLNHNVMYWYQQKSSQAPKLLFHYYDKDFNNEADTPDNFQSRRPNTSFCFLDIRSPGLGDTAMYLCATSRETGGLNEQYFGPGTRLTVT.

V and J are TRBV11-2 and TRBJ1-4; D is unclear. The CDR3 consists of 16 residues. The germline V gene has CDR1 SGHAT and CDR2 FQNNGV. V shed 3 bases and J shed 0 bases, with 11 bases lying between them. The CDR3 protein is CASSLGKISTNEKLFF. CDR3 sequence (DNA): TGTGCCAGCAGCTTGGGGAAAATCTCAACTAATGAAAAACTGTTTTTT.

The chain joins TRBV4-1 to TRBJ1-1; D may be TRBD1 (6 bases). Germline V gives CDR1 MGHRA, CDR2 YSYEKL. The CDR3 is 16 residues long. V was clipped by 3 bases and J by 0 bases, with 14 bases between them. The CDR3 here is CASSHEGTLMNTEAFF. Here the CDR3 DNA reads TGCGCCAGCAGCCACGAAGGGACACTTATGAACACTGAAGCTTTCTTT.

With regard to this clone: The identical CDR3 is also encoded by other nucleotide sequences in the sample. The DNA of the CDR3 is TGCGCCAGCAGTGAGTCTGGCGCCTACGAGCAGTACTTC. It codes for CASSESGAYEQYF. The chain is built from TRBV10-1 and TRBJ2-7; D ambiguous. Germline V CDR1 and CDR2: WNHNN, SYGVQD (reference sequence). The CDR3 runs to 13 residues. V lost 0 bases, J lost 2 bases, and 5 bases lay in between.

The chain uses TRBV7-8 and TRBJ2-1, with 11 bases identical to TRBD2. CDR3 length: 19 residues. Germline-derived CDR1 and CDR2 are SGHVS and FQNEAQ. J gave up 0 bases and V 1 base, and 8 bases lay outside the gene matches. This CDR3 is CASSLGEGSGRGSYNEQFF. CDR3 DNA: TGTGCCAGCAGCTTAGGCGAGGGTAGCGGGAGGGGCTCCTACAATGAGCAGTTCTTC.

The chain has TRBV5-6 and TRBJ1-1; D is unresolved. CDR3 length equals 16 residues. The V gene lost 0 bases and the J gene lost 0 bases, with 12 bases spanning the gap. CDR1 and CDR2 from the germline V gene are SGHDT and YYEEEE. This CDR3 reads CASSLGPKTMNTEAFF. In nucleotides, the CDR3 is TGTGCCAGCAGCTTGGGGCCCAAAACCATGAACACTGAAGCTTTCTTT.

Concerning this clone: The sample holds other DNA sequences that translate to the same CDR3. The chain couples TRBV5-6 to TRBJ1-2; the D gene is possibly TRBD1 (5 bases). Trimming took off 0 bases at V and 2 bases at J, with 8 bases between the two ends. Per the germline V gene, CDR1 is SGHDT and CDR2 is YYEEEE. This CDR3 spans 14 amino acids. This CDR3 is CASSLAEGNYGYTF. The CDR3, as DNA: TGTGCCAGCAGCTTGGCCGAGGGGAACTATGGCTACACCTTC. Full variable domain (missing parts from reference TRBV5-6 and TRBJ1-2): DAGVTQSPTHLIKTRGQQVTLRCSPKSGHDTVSWYQQALGQGPQFIFQYYEEEERQRGNFPDRFSGHQFPNYSSELNVNALLLGDSALYLCASSLAEGNYGYTFGSGTRLTVV.

This CDR3 reads CASSSGLADYTGELFF. For the CDR3, the DNA is TGTGCCAGCAGTTCGGGACTAGCGGATTACACCGGGGAGCTGTTTTTT. V is TRBV6-6 and J is TRBJ2-2; the match to TRBD2 covers 11 bases. CDR3 length: 16 residues. CDR1 and CDR2 (germline): MNHNY, SVGAGI (reference sequence). V lost 4 bases and J lost 3; bases outside the gene matches: 4.

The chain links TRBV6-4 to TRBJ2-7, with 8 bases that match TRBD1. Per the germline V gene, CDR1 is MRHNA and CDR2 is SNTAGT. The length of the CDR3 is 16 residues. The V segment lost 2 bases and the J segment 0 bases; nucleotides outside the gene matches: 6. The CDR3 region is CASSDGQGATSYEQYF. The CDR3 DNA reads TGTGCCAGCAGTGACGGTCAGGGGGCTACCTCCTACGAGCAGTACTTC.

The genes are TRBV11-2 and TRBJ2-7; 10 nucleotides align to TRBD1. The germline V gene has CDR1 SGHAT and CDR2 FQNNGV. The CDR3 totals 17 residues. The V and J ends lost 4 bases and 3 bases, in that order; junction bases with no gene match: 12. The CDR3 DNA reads TGTGCCAGCAGCTCTAACCCCGGACAGGGGGATTTCTACGAGCAGTACTTC. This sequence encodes CASSSNPGQGDFYEQYF.

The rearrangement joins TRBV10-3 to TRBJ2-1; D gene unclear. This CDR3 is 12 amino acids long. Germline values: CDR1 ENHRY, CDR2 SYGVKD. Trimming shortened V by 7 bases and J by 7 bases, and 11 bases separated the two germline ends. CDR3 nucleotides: TGTGCCATCAACTCCGACCGGAATGAGCAGTTCTTC. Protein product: CAINSDRNEQFF.

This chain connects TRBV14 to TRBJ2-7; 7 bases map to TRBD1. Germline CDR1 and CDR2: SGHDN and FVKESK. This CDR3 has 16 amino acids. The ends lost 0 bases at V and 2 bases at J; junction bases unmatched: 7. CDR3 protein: CASSQDRRQGTYEQYF. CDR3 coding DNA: TGTGCCAGCAGCCAAGATAGAAGACAGGGAACCTACGAGCAGTACTTC.

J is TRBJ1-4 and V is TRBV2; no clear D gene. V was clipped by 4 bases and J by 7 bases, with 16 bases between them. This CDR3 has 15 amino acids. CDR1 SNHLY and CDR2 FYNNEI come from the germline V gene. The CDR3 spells CASSASPNLVEKLFF. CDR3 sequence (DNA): TGTGCCAGCAGTGCCTCCCCAAACTTGGTTGAAAAACTGTTTTTT.

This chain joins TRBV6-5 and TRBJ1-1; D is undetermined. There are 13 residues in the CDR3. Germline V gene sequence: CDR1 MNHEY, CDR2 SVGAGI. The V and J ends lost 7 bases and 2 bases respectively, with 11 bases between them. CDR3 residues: CASTHDLNTEAFF. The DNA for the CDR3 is TGTGCCAGCACCCACGACCTAAACACTGAAGCTTTCTTT.

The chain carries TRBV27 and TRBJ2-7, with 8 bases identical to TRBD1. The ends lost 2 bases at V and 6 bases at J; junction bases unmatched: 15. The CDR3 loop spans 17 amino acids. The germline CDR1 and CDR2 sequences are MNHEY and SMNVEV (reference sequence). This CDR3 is CASSLLTPGGALSEQYF. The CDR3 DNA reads TGTGCCAGCAGTTTACTGACTCCAGGGGGCGCATTGTCCGAGCAGTACTTC.

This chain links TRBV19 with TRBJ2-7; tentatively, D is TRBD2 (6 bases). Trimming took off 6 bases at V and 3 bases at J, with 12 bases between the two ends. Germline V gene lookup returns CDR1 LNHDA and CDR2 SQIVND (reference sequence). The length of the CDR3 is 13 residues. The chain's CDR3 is CASSPFGGYEQYF. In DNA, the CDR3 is TGTGCCAGTAGCCCCTTCGGGGGCTACGAGCAGTACTTC.

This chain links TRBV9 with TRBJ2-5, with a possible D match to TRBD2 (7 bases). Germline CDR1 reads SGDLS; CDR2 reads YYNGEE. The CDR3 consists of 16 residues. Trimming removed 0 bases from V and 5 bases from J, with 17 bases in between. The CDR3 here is CASSVGLGGASETQYF. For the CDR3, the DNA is TGTGCCAGCAGCGTAGGATTAGGGGGGGCTTCTGAGACCCAGTACTTC.

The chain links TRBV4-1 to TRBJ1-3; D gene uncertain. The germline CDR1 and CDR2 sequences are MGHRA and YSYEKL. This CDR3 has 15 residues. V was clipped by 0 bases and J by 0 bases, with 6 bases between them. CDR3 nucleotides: TGCGCCAGCAGCCAAGATAAGCCCTCTGGAAACACCATATATTTT. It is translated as CASSQDKPSGNTIYF.

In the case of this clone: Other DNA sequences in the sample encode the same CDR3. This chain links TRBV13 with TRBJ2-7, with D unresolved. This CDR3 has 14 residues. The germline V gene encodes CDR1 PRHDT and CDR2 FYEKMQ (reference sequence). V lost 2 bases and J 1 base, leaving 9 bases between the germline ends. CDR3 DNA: TGTGCCAGCAGCTTAAGGGATATGTCCTACGAGCAGTACTTC. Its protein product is CASSLRDMSYEQYF.

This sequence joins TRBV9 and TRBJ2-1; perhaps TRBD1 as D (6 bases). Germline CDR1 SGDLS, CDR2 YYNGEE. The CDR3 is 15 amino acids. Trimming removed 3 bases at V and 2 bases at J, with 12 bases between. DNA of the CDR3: TGTGCCAGCAGCGCGGTTGGACAGCCCTACAATGAGCAGTTCTTC. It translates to CASSAVGQPYNEQFF.

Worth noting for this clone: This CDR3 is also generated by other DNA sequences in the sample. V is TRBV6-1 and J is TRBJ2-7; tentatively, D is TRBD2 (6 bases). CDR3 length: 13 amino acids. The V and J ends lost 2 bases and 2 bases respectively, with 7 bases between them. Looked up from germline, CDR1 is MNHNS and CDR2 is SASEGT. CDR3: CASSESGAYEQYF. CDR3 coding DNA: TGTGCCAGCAGTGAATCGGGGGCCTACGAGCAGTACTTC.